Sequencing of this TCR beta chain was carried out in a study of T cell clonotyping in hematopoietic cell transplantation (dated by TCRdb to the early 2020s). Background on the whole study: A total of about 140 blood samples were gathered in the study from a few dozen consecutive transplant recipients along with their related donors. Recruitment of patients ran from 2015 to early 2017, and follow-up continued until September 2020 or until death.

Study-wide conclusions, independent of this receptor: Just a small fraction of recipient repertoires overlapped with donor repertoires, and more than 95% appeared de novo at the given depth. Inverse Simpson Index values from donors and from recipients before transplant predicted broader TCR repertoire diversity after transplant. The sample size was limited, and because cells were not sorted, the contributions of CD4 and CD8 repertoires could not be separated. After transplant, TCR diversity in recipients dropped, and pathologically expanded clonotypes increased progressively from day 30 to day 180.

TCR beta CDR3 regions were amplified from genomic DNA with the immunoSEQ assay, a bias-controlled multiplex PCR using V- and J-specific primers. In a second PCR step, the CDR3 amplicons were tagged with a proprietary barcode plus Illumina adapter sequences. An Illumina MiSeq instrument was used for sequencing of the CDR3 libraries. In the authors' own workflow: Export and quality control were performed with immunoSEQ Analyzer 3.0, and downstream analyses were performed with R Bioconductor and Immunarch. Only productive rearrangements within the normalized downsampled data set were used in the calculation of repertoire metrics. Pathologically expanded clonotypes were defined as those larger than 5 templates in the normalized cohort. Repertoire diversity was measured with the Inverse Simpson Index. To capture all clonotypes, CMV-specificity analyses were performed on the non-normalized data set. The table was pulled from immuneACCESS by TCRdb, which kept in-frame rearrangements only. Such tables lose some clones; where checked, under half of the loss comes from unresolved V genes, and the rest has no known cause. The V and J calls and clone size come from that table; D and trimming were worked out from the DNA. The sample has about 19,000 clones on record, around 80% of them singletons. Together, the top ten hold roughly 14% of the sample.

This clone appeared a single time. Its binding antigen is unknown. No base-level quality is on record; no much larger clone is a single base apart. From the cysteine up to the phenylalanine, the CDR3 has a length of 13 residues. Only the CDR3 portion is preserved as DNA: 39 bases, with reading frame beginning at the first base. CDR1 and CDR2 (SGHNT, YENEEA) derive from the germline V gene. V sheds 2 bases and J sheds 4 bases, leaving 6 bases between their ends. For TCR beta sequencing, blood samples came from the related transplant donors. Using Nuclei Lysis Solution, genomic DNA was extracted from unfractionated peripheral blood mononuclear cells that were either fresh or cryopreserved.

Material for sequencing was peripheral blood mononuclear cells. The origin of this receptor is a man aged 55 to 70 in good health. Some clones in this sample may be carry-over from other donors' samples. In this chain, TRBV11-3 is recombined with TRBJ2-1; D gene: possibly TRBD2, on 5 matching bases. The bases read TGTGCCAGCAGCTTAAGGGAGTACAATGAGCAGTTCTTC. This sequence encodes CASSLREYNEQFF.